The T cell receptor beta chain described here comes from a study of control samples from healthy donors and cancer patients. Germline V gives CDR1 SGHRS, CDR2 YFSETQ. The CDR3 covers 15 residues. Trimming cost V 0 bases and J 1 base, with 7 bases left between them. Profiled with immunoSEQ multiplex PCR; TCRdb holds only in-frame clones, not every one. The table records approximately 170,000 clones, around nine tenths of them present only once. The chain combines TRBV5-1 with TRBJ2-2; D is perhaps TRBD2 (6 bases). Material: blood. The sequence derives from a woman aged 25 to 39 in good health. The CDR3 nucleotides are TGCGCCAGCAGCTTGGCCGGGGGGAACACCGGGGAGCTGTTTTTT. It specifies CASSLAGGNTGELFF.